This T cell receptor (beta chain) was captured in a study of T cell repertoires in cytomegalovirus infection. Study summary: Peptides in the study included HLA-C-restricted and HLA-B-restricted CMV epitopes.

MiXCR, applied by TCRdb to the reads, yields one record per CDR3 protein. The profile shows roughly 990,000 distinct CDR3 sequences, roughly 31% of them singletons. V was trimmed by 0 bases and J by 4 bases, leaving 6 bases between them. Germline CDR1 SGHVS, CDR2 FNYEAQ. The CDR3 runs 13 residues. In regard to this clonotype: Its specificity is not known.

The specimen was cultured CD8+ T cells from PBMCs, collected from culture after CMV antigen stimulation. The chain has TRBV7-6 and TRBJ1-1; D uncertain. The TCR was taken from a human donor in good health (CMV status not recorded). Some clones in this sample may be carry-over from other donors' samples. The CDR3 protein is CASSLAAFTEAFF. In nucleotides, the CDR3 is TGTGCCAGCAGCTTAGCGGCTTTCACTGAAGCTTTCTTT.